Below, 13 T cell receptor beta chains from the same sample are listed, as sequenced in a study of OX40 agonist ivuxolimab in advanced cancers. Receptor libraries were prepared by the immunoSEQ multiplex PCR assay. TCRdb holds this immuneACCESS table with in-frame rearrangements only. Some clones are missing; in checked studies, unresolved V genes explain under half, and the rest has no known cause. This sample gives tens of thousands of clones in total; about 88% of them show up just once. The ten largest make up around 18% of the sample. This specimen consisted of CD4+ or CD8+ T cells sorted from blood, obtained in a trial of the OX40 agonist ivuxolimab. These receptors were collected from an adult with an advanced solid tumor such as melanoma, head and neck, liver or kidney cancer.

This clone was seen more than once but under ten times. V usage is TRBV5-4 and J usage is TRBJ1-1; tentatively, D is TRBD1 (5 bases). Germline loops: CDR1 SGHNT, CDR2 YYREEE (reference sequence). The CDR3 length is 16 residues. The V end lost 0 bases, the J end lost 2 bases, and 14 bases lay between the germline ends. The CDR3 region is CASSLDIGVGNTEAFF. DNA of the CDR3: TGTGCCAGCAGCTTGGACATAGGGGTTGGTAACACTGAAGCTTTCTTT.

This chain links TRBV7-9 with TRBJ2-3; 10 positions match TRBD1. V lost 5 bases to trimming and J lost 6 bases; unmatched junction nucleotides: 8. CDR3 size: 15 residues. Per the germline V gene, CDR1 is SEHNR and CDR2 is FQNEAQ (reference sequence). The CDR3 here is CASSGTGADRDTQYF. In nucleotides, the CDR3 is TGTGCCAGCAGCGGGACAGGGGCTGACCGGGATACGCAGTATTTT. The full variable domain, with the rest looked up from reference TRBV7-9 and TRBJ2-3, is DTGVSQNPRHKITKRGQNVTFRCDPISEHNRLYWYRQTLGQGPEFLTYFQNEAQLEKSRLLSDRFSAERPKGSFSTLEIQRTEQGDSAMYLCASSGTGADRDTQYFGPGTRLTVL.

This clone was detected only a few times. V and J are TRBV5-4 and TRBJ2-2; 13 bases align to TRBD2. CDR1 is SGHNT, CDR2 YYREEE, per germline (reference sequence). Trimming at V came to 7 bases and at J to 3 bases, leaving 9 bases not matched to a gene. CDR3 size: 17 residues. CDR3 region: CASEPGLAGQHTGELFF. CDR3 sequence (DNA): TGTGCCAGCGAGCCGGGACTAGCGGGGCAACACACCGGGGAGCTGTTTTTT.

This clone was found a few times. This chain joins TRBV2 and TRBJ2-1, with D possibly matching TRBD2 (6 bases). The CDR3 has 12 residues. Germline CDR1 and CDR2: SNHLY and FYNNEI. V lost 10 bases to trimming and J lost 15 bases, with 22 bases between them. The CDR3: CATGASRKEGFF. CDR3 nucleotide sequence: TGTGCCACCGGAGCCTCGAGAAAGGAGGGGTTCTTC.

The chain recombines TRBV19 with TRBJ1-2; D is undetermined. Trimming stripped 3 bases from V and 3 bases from J, with 8 bases between. CDR3 length: 13 amino acids. Germline V gene lookup returns CDR1 LNHDA and CDR2 SQIVND (reference sequence). CDR3 DNA sequence: TGTGCCAGTAGTATCCTGACCCACTATGGCTACACCTTC. Translated, it gives CASSILTHYGYTF.

The chain uses TRBV7-9 and TRBJ2-7; D tentatively reads TRBD1 or TRBD2 (5 bases each). V lost 2 bases and J 2 bases, leaving 13 bases between the germline ends. This CDR3 is built from 15 residues. CDR1 is SEHNR, CDR2 FQNEAQ, per germline (reference sequence). The CDR3 here is CASSLLPGTAYEQYF. For the CDR3, the DNA is TGTGCCAGCAGCTTACTGCCAGGGACGGCCTACGAGCAGTACTTC.

This clone occurred once. This chain connects TRBV4-3 to TRBJ1-2, with TRBD1 matching over 8 bases. V lost 4 bases to trimming and J lost 4 bases; unmatched junction nucleotides: 8. The CDR3 runs to 15 residues. CDR1 is LGHNA and CDR2 is YSLEER in the germline V gene. DNA of the CDR3: TGCGCCAGCAGCCCCGGCCAGGGGGCGGCCTATGGCTACACCTTC. This encodes CASSPGQGAAYGYTF.

The rearrangement uses TRBV7-6 and TRBJ1-5, with D hard to call. Germline V lookup: CDR1 SGHVS, CDR2 FNYEAQ. This CDR3 contains 13 residues. V was shortened by 4 bases and J by 2 bases, with 6 bases between the two germline ends. CDR3 loop: CASSSRGNQPQHF. The CDR3 DNA sequence: TGTGCCAGCAGCTCACGGGGCAATCAGCCCCAGCATTTT.

J is TRBJ2-3 and V is TRBV2; D is perhaps TRBD1 (6 bases). The germline V gene encodes CDR1 SNHLY and CDR2 FYNNEI. Trimming shortened V by 9 bases and J by 2 bases, and 15 bases separated the two germline ends. This CDR3 contains 14 residues. The CDR3 nucleotides are TGTGCCAGGACCCGGGACATCTTCACAGATACGCAGTATTTT. Translation gives CARTRDIFTDTQYF.

The chain carries TRBV6-5 and TRBJ1-1, with unresolved D. The CDR3 extends over 14 amino acids. Trimming shortened V by 3 bases and J by 1 base, and 9 bases separated the two germline ends. Germline V gives CDR1 MNHEY, CDR2 SVGAGI. CDR3 nucleotide sequence: TGTGCCAGCAGTTATAGTGTTAGGAACACTGAAGCTTTCTTT. This encodes CASSYSVRNTEAFF.

The chain is built from TRBV27 and TRBJ2-7; 13 bases agree with TRBD2. CDR1 MNHEY and CDR2 SMNVEV come from the germline V gene (reference sequence). Trimming took 2 bases from V and 3 from J; bases not matched to a gene: 1. The CDR3 is 15 residues long. The DNA for the CDR3 is TGTGCCAGCAGTTTAGGGACTAGCGGGATCTACGAGCAGTACTTC. Translation: CASSLGTSGIYEQYF.

The chain carries TRBV7-2 and TRBJ2-1; the D is unclear. This CDR3 is 14 amino acids long. V gave up 7 bases and J gave up 5 bases, with 15 bases separating them. Germline assignment: CDR1 SGHTA and CDR2 FQGNSA. CDR3 sequence (DNA): TGTGCCAGCAATAGGTTGCGAGGAGACAATGAGCAGTTCTTC. It codes for CASNRLRGDNEQFF.

The rearrangement links TRBV27 to TRBJ1-4; D ambiguous. Deletions cut 3 bases from V and 0 bases from J, with 8 bases between. The germline V gene has CDR1 MNHEY and CDR2 SMNVEV (reference sequence). CDR3 length equals 15 residues. This chain's CDR3 is CASSFFGATNEKLFF. Here the CDR3 DNA reads TGTGCCAGCAGTTTTTTCGGCGCAACTAATGAAAAACTGTTTTTT.